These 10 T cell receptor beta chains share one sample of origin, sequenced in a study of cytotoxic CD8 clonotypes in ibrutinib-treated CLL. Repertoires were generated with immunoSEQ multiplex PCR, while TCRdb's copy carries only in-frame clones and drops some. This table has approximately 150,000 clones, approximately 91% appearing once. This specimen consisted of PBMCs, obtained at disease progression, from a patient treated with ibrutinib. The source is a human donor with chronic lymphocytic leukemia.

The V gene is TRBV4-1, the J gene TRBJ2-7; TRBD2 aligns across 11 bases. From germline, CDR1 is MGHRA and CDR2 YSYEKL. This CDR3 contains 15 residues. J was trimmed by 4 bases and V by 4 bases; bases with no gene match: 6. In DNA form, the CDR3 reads TGCGCCAGCAGCCTTCGACTAGCGGGAACATACGAGCAGTACTTC. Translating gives CASSLRLAGTYEQYF.

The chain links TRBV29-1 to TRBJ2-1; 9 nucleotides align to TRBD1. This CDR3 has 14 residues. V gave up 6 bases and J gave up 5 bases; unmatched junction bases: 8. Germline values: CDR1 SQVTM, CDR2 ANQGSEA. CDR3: CSVGQGVFDNEQFF. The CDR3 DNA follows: TGCAGCGTGGGACAGGGCGTGTTTGACAATGAGCAGTTCTTC.

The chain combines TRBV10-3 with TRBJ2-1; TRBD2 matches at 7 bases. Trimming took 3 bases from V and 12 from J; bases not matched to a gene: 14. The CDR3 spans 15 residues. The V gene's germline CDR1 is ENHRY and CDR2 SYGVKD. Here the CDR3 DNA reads TGTGCCATCAGTGACCGGCCGGACGGGGGGAGCGGGCAGTTCTTC. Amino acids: CAISDRPDGGSGQFF.

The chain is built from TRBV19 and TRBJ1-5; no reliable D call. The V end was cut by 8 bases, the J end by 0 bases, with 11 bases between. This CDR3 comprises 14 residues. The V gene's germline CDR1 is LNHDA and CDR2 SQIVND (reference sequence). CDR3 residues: CASWRYHSNQPQHF. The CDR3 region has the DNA TGTGCCAGTTGGCGCTATCATAGCAATCAGCCCCAGCATTTT.

The CDR3 DNA sequence: TGTGCCAGCAGCGTCGTGGGGGGGCCTAATGAAAAACTGTTTTTT. This translates into CASSVVGGPNEKLFF. V is TRBV9 and J is TRBJ1-4, with D maybe TRBD1 (6 bases). The CDR3 has 15 amino acids. Per the germline V gene, CDR1 is SGDLS and CDR2 is YYNGEE. Trimming stripped 2 bases from V and 3 bases from J, with 11 bases between.

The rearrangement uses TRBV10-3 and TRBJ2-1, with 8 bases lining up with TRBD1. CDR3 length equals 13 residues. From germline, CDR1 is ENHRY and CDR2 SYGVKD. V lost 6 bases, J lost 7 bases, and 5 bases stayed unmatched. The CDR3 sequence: CAISGQGSNEQFF. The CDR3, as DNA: TGTGCCATCAGCGGACAGGGTTCGAATGAGCAGTTCTTC.

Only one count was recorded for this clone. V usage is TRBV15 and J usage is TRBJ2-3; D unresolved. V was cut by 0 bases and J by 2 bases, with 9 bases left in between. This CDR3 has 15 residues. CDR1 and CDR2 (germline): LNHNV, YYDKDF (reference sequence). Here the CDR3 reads CATSRDQIDTDTQYF. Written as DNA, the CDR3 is TGTGCCACCAGCAGAGACCAGATCGACACAGATACGCAGTATTTT.

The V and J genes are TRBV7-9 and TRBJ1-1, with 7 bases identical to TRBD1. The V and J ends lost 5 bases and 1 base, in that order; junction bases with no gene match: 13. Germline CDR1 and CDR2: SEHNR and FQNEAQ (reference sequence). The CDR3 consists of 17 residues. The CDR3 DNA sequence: TGTGCCAGCAGCGACGAGACAGGGTCTTATGGGAACACTGAAGCTTTCTTT. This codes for CASSDETGSYGNTEAFF. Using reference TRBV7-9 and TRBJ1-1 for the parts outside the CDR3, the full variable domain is DTGVSQNPRHKITKRGQNVTFRCDPISEHNRLYWYRQTLGQGPEFLTYFQNEAQLEKSRLLSDRFSAERPKGSFSTLEIQRTEQGDSAMYLCASSDETGSYGNTEAFFGQGTRLTVV.

The CDR3 loop is CASSLAGLYQDTQYF. CDR3 in DNA: TGCGCCAGCAGCTTGGCCGGACTATATCAAGATACGCAGTATTTT. J is TRBJ2-3 and V is TRBV5-1, with D possibly TRBD2 on 6 matching bases. The V end was cut by 0 bases, the J end by 5 bases, with 13 bases between. The V gene's germline CDR1 is SGHRS and CDR2 YFSETQ. The CDR3 sequence is 15 residues long.

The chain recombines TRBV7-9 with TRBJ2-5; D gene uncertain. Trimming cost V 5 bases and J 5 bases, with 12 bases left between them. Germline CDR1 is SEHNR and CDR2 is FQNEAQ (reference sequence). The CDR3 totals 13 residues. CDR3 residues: CASSPDPGETQYF. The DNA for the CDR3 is TGTGCCAGCAGCCCAGACCCCGGGGAGACCCAGTACTTC.